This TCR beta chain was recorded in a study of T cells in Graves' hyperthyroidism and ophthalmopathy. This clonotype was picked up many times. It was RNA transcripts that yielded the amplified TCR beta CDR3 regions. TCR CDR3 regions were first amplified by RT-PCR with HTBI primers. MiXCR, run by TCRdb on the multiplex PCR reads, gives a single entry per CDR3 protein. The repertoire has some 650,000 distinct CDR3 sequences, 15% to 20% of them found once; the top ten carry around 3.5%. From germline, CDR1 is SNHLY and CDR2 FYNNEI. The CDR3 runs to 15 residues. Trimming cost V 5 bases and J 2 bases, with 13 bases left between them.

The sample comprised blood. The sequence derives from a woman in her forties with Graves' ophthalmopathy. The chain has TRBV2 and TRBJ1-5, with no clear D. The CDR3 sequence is CASSSQSMGNQPQHF. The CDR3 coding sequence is TGTGCCAGCAGTTCCCAGAGCATGGGCAATCAGCCCCAGCATTTT.